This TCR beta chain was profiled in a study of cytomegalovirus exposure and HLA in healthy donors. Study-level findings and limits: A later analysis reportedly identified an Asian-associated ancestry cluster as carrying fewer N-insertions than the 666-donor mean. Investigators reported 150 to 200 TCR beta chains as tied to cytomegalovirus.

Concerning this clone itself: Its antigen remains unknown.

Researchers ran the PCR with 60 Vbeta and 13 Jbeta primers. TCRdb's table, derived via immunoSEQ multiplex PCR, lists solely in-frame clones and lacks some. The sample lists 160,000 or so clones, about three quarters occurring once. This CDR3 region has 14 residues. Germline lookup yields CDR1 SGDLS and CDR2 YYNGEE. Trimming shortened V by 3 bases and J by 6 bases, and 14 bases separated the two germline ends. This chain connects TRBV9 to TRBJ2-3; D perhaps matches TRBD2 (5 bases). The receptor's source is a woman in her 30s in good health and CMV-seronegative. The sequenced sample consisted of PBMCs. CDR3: CASSAGLSWDTQYF. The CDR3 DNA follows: TGTGCCAGCAGCGCTGGACTTTCCTGGGATACGCAGTATTTT.